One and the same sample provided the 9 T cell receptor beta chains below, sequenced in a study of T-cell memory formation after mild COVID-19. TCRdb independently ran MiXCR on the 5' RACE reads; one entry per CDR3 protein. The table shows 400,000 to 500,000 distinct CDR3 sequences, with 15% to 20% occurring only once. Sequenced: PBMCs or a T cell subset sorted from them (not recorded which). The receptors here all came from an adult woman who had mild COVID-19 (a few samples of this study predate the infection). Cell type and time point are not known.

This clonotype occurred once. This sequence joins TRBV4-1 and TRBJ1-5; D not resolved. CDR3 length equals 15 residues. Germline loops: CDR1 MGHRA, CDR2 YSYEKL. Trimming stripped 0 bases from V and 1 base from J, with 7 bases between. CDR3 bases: TGCGCCAGCAGCCAAGATGGGTTGAGCAATCAGCCCCAGCATTTT. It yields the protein CASSQDGLSNQPQHF.

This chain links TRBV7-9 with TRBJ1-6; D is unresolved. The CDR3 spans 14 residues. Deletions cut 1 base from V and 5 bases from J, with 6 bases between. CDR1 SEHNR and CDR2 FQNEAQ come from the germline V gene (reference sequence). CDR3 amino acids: CASSLESDNSPLHF. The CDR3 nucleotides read TGTGCCAGCAGCTTAGAATCGGATAATTCACCCCTCCACTTT.

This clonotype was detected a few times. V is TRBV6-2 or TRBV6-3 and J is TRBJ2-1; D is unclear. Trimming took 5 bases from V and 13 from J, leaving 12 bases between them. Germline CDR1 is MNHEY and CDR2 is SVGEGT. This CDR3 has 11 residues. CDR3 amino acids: CASSQTYLQFF. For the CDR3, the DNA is TGTGCCAGCAGTCAGACGTACCTTCAGTTCTTC.

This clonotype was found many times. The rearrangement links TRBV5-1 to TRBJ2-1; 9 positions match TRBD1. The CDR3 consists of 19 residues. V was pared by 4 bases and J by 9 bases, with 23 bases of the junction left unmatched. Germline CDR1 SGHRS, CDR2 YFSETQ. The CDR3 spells CASSRLVGTGTGRWGEQFF. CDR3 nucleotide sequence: TGCGCCAGCAGCCGCCTCGTTGGTACCGGGACAGGGCGCTGGGGTGAGCAGTTCTTC.

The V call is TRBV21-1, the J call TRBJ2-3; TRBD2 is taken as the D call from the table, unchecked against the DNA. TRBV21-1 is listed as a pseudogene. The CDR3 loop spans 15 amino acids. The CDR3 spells CASSKASTMADTQYF. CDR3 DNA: TGTGCCAGCAGCAAAGCGTCGACTATGGCAGATACGCAGTATTTT.

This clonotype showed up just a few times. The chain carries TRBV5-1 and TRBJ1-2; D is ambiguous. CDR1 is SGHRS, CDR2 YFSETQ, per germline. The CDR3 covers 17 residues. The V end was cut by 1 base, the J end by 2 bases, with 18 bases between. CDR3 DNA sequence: TGCGCCAGCAGCTTGAATGAGGCCCAAACTGCGAACTATGGCTACACCTTC. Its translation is CASSLNEAQTANYGYTF.

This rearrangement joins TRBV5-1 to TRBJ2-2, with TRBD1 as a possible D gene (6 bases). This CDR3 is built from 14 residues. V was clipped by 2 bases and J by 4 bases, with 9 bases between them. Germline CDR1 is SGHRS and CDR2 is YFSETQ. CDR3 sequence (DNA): TGCGCCAGCAGCTTTTGGACAGTCACCGGGGAGCTGTTTTTT. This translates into CASSFWTVTGELFF.

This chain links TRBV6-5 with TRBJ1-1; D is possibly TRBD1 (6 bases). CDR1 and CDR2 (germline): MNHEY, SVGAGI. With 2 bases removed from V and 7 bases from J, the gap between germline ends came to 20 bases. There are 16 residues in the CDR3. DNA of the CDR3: TGTGCCAGCAGTTACGCTCGGGCCGGGGGCGGCCTTGAAGCTTTCTTT. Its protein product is CASSYARAGGGLEAFF.

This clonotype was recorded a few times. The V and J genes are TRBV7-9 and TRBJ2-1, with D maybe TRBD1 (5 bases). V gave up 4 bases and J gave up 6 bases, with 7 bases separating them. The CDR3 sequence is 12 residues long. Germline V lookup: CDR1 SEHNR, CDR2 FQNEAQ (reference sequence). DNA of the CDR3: TGTGCCAGCAGCTCCACAGGCAATGAGCAGTTCTTC. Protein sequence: CASSSTGNEQFF.